The 18 T cell receptor beta chains below were found in one sample sequenced in a study of T-cell memory formation after mild COVID-19. MiXCR, applied by TCRdb to the 5' RACE reads, yields one record per CDR3 protein. The table has just over 200,000 distinct CDR3 sequences, approximately 10% seen once. Sequencing input: PBMCs or a T cell subset sorted from them (not recorded which). Receptor source: a man aged 18 to 29 who had mild COVID-19 (a few samples of this study predate the infection). Cell type and time point are not known.

This clonotype was counted a few times. V gene TRBV27 combines with J gene TRBJ2-5; 9 bases fit TRBD1. The CDR3 is 15 amino acids. The trim removed 6 bases at V and 5 bases at J, leaving 10 bases unmatched. The germline V gene has CDR1 MNHEY and CDR2 SMNVEV (reference sequence). This chain's CDR3 is CASSRQGVRLETQYF. CDR3 in DNA: TGTGCCAGCAGCCGACAGGGGGTTAGGCTGGAGACCCAGTACTTC.

This chain links TRBV7-9 with TRBJ2-1; the D gene could be TRBD1 or TRBD2 (6 bases each). The germline V gene encodes CDR1 SEHNR and CDR2 FQNEAQ (reference sequence). With 3 bases removed from V and 6 bases from J, the gap between germline ends came to 18 bases. The CDR3 is made up of 16 amino acids. The CDR3 protein is CASSFQGGRARNEQFF. CDR3 DNA: TGTGCCAGCAGCTTTCAAGGGGGGCGGGCCCGCAATGAGCAGTTCTTC. Variable domain in full (rest from reference TRBV7-9 and TRBJ2-1): DTGVSQNPRHKITKRGQNVTFRCDPISEHNRLYWYRQTLGQGPEFLTYFQNEAQLEKSRLLSDRFSAERPKGSFSTLEIQRTEQGDSAMYLCASSFQGGRARNEQFFGPGTRLTVL.

This clonotype was seen more than once but under ten times. V gene TRBV6-5 combines with J gene TRBJ2-4; D call uncertain. Per the germline V gene, CDR1 is MNHEY and CDR2 is SVGAGI. The V and J ends lost 5 bases and 0 bases respectively, with 8 bases between them. This CDR3 region has 14 residues. Here the CDR3 reads CASSPPLAKNIQYF. CDR3 nucleotide sequence: TGTGCCAGCAGTCCCCCCCTAGCCAAAAACATTCAGTACTTC.

There are a few counts of this clonotype. The chain uses TRBV4-3 and TRBJ2-3; the match to TRBD2 covers 10 bases. The V gene's germline CDR1 is LGHNA and CDR2 YSLEER. V was pared by 0 bases and J by 1 base, with 10 bases of the junction left unmatched. CDR3 length equals 19 residues. The CDR3 loop is CASSQEHAASGGRTDTQYF. The CDR3 DNA reads as TGCGCCAGCAGCCAAGAGCATGCGGCTAGCGGGGGCCGCACAGATACGCAGTATTTT.

This clonotype was seen repeatedly, ten times or more. V usage is TRBV7-2 and J usage is TRBJ1-2; the D is unclear. The germline V gene encodes CDR1 SGHTA and CDR2 FQGNSA. V lost 5 bases and J lost 1, with 2 bases in between. The CDR3 sequence is 11 residues long. The CDR3 sequence is CASSNNYGYTF. CDR3 nucleotide sequence: TGTGCCAGCAGCAATAACTATGGCTACACCTTC.

Many counts were recorded for this clonotype. J is TRBJ2-7 and V is TRBV20-1; D is possibly TRBD1 (6 bases). The CDR3 is 14 amino acids. Trimming took off 5 bases at V and 3 bases at J, with 17 bases between the two ends. Germline V lookup: CDR1 DFQATT, CDR2 SNEGSKA (reference sequence). The CDR3 DNA follows: TGCAGTGCTTTGTCCCGACAGGCGATCTACGAGCAGTACGTC. This codes for CSALSRQAIYEQYV.

This clonotype was observed a few times. The CDR3 DNA is TGTGCCAGCAGCTTCGCCGGACAGGCGAACACTGAAGCTTTCTTT. This sequence encodes CASSFAGQANTEAFF. This chain links TRBV11-2 with TRBJ1-1, with 7 bases identical to TRBD1. CDR1 and CDR2 from the germline V gene are SGHAT and FQNNGV. The CDR3 totals 15 residues. The trim removed 3 bases at V and 1 base at J, leaving 5 bases unmatched.

This clonotype came up a few times. The chain joins TRBV12-3 or TRBV12-4 to TRBJ1-5, with no clear D. V dropped 4 bases and J dropped 7 bases, with 11 bases sitting between them. CDR3 length equals 13 residues. The CDR3 coding sequence is TGTGCCAGCAGTTACAGTGGGATCCAGCCCCAGCATTTT. Its translation is CASSYSGIQPQHF.

This clonotype was observed a handful of times. The rearrangement joins TRBV11-3 to TRBJ2-7; D is perhaps TRBD1 (6 bases). This CDR3 spans 13 amino acids. The ends were cut back, 1 base at V and 6 bases at J, with 10 bases in the middle. Germline V CDR1 and CDR2: SGHNT, YENEEA. Written as DNA, the CDR3 is TGTGCCAGCAGCTTAGCCACAGGGCGCGAGCAGTACTTC. It encodes CASSLATGREQYF. Full variable domain (remainder filled in from reference TRBV11-3 and TRBJ2-7): EAGVVQSPRYKIIEKKQPVAFWCNPISGHNTLYWYLQNLGQGPELLIRYENEEAVDDSQLPKDRFSAERLKGVDSTLKIQPAELGDSAVYLCASSLATGREQYFGPGTRLTVT.

There are a few counts of this clonotype. V is TRBV9 and J is TRBJ2-3, with a weak D call TRBD1 (5 bases). The CDR3 extends over 14 amino acids. Germline-derived CDR1 and CDR2 are SGDLS and YYNGEE. Trimming took 0 bases from V and 4 from J, leaving 9 bases between them. CDR3 in DNA: TGTGCCAGCAGCGTAGGGGGCCTTCCAGATACGCAGTATTTT. Translation gives CASSVGGLPDTQYF.

Only a few counts were recorded for this clonotype. V is TRBV14 and J is TRBJ1-2, with unresolved D. From germline, CDR1 is SGHDN and CDR2 FVKESK. The V end was cut by 1 base, the J end by 8 bases, with 8 bases between. This CDR3 comprises 12 residues. For the CDR3, the DNA is TGTGCCAGCAGCCAAGGAGTGAGGGGCTACACCTTC. Translation: CASSQGVRGYTF.

In its sample, this clonotype was seen many times. CDR3 DNA: TGTGCCAGCAGCCAACTGGGAGACATTCAGTACTTC. It specifies CASSQLGDIQYF. The gene calls are TRBV3-1 and TRBJ2-4, with TRBD2 as a possible D gene (5 bases). Germline CDR1 and CDR2: LGHDT and YNNKEL (reference sequence). Deletions cut 2 bases from V and 8 bases from J, with 7 bases between. This CDR3 contains 12 residues. Variable domain in full (rest from reference TRBV3-1 and TRBJ2-4): DTAVSQTPKYLVTQMGNDKSIKCEQNLGHDTMYWYKQDSKKFLKIMFSYNNKELIINETVPNRFSPKSPDKAHLNLHINSLELGDSAVYFCASSQLGDIQYFGAGTRLSVL.

This clonotype was observed many times. This chain connects TRBV5-1 to TRBJ2-1, with 8 bases fitting TRBD2. The CDR3 contains 15 residues. V was clipped by 1 base and J by 10 bases; unmatched bases: 10. CDR1 is SGHRS and CDR2 is YFSETQ in the germline V gene. Here the CDR3 reads CASSLPAGDPGEQFF. The DNA for the CDR3 is TGCGCCAGCAGCTTGCCAGCGGGGGATCCAGGAGAGCAGTTCTTC.

This clonotype was seen repeatedly, ten times or more. The CDR3 loop reads CASRLEKRGAQISKLAKNIQYF. In DNA, the CDR3 is TGTGCCAGCAGACTCGAAAAGCGGGGGGCACAAATTAGTAAACTAGCCAAAAACATTCAGTACTTC. The chain recombines TRBV12-3 or TRBV12-4 with TRBJ2-4; 9 bases match TRBD2. The CDR3 has 22 residues. V shed 6 bases and J 0 bases; nucleotides not matched to a gene: 24.

The chain uses TRBV5-1 and TRBJ1-5; 10 nucleotides line up with TRBD1. The CDR3 runs to 14 residues. V was clipped by 0 bases and J by 9 bases; unmatched bases: 3. Germline V gene lookup returns CDR1 SGHRS and CDR2 YFSETQ. The CDR3 here is CASSLGDRGGPQHF. The CDR3 nucleotides are TGCGCCAGCAGCTTGGGGGACAGGGGAGGGCCCCAGCATTTT.

DNA of the CDR3: TGCGCCAGCAGCATCGGGCTTAATCACGGGGAGACCCAGTACTTC. It yields the protein CASSIGLNHGETQYF. The genes are TRBV5-1 and TRBJ2-5; D gene unclear. In germline, CDR1 is SGHRS, CDR2 YFSETQ. This CDR3 spans 15 amino acids. The V gene lost 4 bases and the J gene lost 5 bases, with 18 bases spanning the gap. Drawing the rest from reference TRBV5-1 and TRBJ2-5, the complete variable domain is KAGVTQTPRYLIKTRGQQVTLSCSPISGHRSVSWYQQTPGQGLQFLFEYFSETQRNKGNFPGRFSGRQFSNSRSEMNVSTLELGDSALYLCASSIGLNHGETQYFGPGTRLLVL.

This clonotype was picked up a small number of times. CDR3 in DNA: TGTGCCAGCAGCCTAGGTGGGCGCGGCGCTGAAAAACTGTTTTTT. Protein product: CASSLGGRGAEKLFF. V is TRBV7-8 and J is TRBJ1-4; the D is unclear. This CDR3 contains 15 residues. V was cut by 5 bases and J by 7 bases, with 17 bases left in between. Germline V gene lookup returns CDR1 SGHVS and CDR2 FQNEAQ.

This clonotype was recorded a few times. The rearrangement uses TRBV12-3 or TRBV12-4 and TRBJ1-5; TRBD1 might be the D (6 bases). V was pared by 6 bases and J by 4 bases, with 16 bases between. The CDR3 is made up of 15 amino acids. CDR3 DNA sequence: TGTGCCAGCAGCGACTACAGGGTAAGAAATCAGCCCCAGCATTTT. Amino acid sequence: CASSDYRVRNQPQHF.